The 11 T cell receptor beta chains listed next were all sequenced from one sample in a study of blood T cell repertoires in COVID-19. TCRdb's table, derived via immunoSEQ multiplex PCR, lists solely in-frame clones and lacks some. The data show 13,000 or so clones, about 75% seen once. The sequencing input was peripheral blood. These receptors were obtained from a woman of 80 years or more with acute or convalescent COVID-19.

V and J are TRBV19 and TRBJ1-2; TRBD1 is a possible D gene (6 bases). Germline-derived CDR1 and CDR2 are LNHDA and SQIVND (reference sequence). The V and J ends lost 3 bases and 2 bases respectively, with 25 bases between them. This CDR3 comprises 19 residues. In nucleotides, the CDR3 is TGTGCCAGTAGTATCGGGGTTGGACTCGCGGACAGAGAGAACTATGGCTACACCTTC. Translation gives CASSIGVGLADRENYGYTF.

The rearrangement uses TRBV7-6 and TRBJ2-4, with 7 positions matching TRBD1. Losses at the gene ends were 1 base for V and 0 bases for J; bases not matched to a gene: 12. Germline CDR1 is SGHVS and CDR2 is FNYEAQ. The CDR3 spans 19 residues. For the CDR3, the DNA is TGTGCCAGCAGCTTAGGACAGGGCGAAGGAATCCGAGCCAAAAACATTCAGTACTTC. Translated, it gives CASSLGQGEGIRAKNIQYF.

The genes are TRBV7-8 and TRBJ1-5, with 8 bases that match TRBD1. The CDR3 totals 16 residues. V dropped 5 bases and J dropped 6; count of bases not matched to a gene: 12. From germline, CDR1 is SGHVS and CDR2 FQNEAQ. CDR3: CASSLRQGLNSQPQHF. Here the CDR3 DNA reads TGTGCCAGCAGCCTCCGACAGGGGCTCAATTCTCAGCCCCAGCATTTT.

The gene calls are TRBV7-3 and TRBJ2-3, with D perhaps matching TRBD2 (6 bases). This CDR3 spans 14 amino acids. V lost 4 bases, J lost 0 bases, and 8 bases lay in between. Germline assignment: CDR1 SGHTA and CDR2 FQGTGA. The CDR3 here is CASSSGLSTDTQYF. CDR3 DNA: TGTGCCAGCAGCTCTGGACTAAGCACAGATACGCAGTATTTT.

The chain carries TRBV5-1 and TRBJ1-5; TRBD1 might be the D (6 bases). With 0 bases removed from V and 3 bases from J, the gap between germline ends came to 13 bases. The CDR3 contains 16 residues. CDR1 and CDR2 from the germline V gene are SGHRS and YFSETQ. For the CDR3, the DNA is TGCGCCAGCAGCTTGGGGGACAACGTTTCCAATCAGCCCCAGCATTTT. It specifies CASSLGDNVSNQPQHF.

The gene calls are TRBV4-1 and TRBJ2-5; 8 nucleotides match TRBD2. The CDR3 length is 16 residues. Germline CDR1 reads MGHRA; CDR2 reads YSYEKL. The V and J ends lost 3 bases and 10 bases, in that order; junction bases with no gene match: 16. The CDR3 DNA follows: TGCGCCAGCAGCCACCCCGGGACTAGTGGGATAGGAGGCCAGTACTTC. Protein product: CASSHPGTSGIGGQYF.

The CDR3 spells CASSLQGRAQHF. CDR3 nucleotides: TGTGCCAGCAGTTTACAAGGGAGGGCCCAGCATTTT. V is TRBV12-3 or TRBV12-4 and J is TRBJ1-5; no definite D call. The CDR3 extends over 12 amino acids. The V end lost 2 bases, the J end lost 11 bases, and 10 bases lay between the germline ends.

In nucleotides, the CDR3 is TGTGCCAGCAGCATGGACAGGGGCAATCAGCCCCAGCATTTT. Its protein product is CASSMDRGNQPQHF. The chain links TRBV5-4 to TRBJ1-5, with 8 bases lining up with TRBD1. The CDR3 length is 14 residues. The ends lost 4 bases at V and 2 bases at J; junction bases unmatched: 2. From germline, CDR1 is SGHNT and CDR2 YYREEE (reference sequence).

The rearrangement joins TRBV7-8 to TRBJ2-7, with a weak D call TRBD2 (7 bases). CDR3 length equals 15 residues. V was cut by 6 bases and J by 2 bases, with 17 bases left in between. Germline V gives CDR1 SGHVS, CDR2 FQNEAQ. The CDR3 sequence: CASSPRGAIPYEQYF. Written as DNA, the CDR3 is TGTGCCAGCAGTCCTCGGGGGGCTATCCCCTACGAGCAGTACTTC. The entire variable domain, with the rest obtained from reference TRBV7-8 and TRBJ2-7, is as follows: GAGVSQSPRYKVAKRGQDVALRCDPISGHVSLFWYQQALGQGPEFLTYFQNEAQLDKSGLPSDRFFAERPEGSVSTLKIQRTQQEDSAVYLCASSPRGAIPYEQYFGPGTRLTVT.

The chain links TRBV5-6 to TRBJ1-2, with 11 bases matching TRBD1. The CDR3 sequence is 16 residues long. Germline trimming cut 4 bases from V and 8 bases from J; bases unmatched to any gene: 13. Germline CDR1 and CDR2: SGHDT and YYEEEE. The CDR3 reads CASSNRGTGGFMGYTF. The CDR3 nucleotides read TGTGCCAGCAGCAACCGGGGGACAGGGGGTTTTATGGGCTACACCTTC.

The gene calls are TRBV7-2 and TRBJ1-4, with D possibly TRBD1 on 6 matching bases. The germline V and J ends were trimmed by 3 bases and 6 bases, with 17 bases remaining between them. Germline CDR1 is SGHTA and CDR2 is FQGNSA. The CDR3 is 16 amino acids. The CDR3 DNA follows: TGTGCCAGCAGCTTGGCTCCGACAGGATCCTATGAAAAACTGTTTTTT. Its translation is CASSLAPTGSYEKLFF.